The rows below give T cell receptor beta chains drawn from one sample of a study of T cells after yellow fever vaccination. TCRdb itself ran the 5' RACE reads through MiXCR, one entry per CDR3 protein. The table has some 600,000 distinct CDR3 sequences, approximately 13% seen once. Sequencing was performed on PBMCs, taken on the day of the yellow fever booster vaccination. Every receptor here comes from a man aged 30 to 45 who received the YFV17D yellow fever vaccine. Each CDR3 is given with its conserved first and last residue. The D gene is left open where the match is weak. Size is stated for part of the rows, as once, few or many counts, or as a class when the clone is expanded.

cdr3_aa: CASGIVYTDTQYF
cdr3_nt: TGTGCCAGCGGGATTGTATACACAGATACGCAGTATTTT
d_call: .
clone_size: .
j_call: TRBJ2-3
v_call: TRBV6-1

cdr3_aa: CASSDAGQGYEQYF
cdr3_nt: TGTGCCAGCAGCGACGCTGGACAGGGCTACGAGCAGTACTTC
d_call: TRBD1
clone_size: few
j_call: TRBJ2-7
v_call: TRBV7-9

cdr3_aa: CSVEDGHGQFF
cdr3_nt: TGCAGCGTTGAGGACGGCCACGGGCAGTTCTTC
d_call: .
clone_size: .
j_call: TRBJ2-1
v_call: TRBV29-1

cdr3_aa: CASSFGTGGGYGYTF
cdr3_nt: TGTGCCAGCAGCTTTGGGACAGGGGGAGGTTATGGCTACACCTTC
d_call: TRBD1
clone_size: few
j_call: TRBJ1-2
v_call: TRBV7-3

cdr3_aa: CSARVGIYNEQFF
cdr3_nt: TGCAGTGCTAGAGTAGGCATCTACAATGAGCAGTTCTTC
d_call: .
clone_size: few
j_call: TRBJ2-1
v_call: TRBV20-1

cdr3_aa: CASSSLSGRADTQYF
cdr3_nt: TGTGCCAGCAGTAGCTTAAGCGGGAGGGCGGATACGCAGTATTTT
d_call: TRBD2
clone_size: few
j_call: TRBJ2-3
v_call: TRBV6-1

cdr3_aa: CSADSQGTDTQYF
cdr3_nt: TGCAGTGCTGACTCCCAGGGAACAGATACGCAGTATTTT
d_call: .
clone_size: few
j_call: TRBJ2-3
v_call: TRBV20-1

cdr3_aa: CASSKQGTGELFF
cdr3_nt: TGTGCCAGCAGTAAACAGGGCACCGGGGAGCTGTTTTTT
d_call: .
clone_size: .
j_call: TRBJ2-2
v_call: TRBV7-2

cdr3_aa: CAWSVGSMTDTQYF
cdr3_nt: TGTGCCTGGAGTGTCGGCAGTATGACAGATACGCAGTATTTT
d_call: .
clone_size: .
j_call: TRBJ2-3
v_call: TRBV30

cdr3_aa: CASSPRDYHEETQYF
cdr3_nt: TGTGCCAGCAGTCCCCGGGACTACCACGAAGAGACCCAGTACTTC
d_call: TRBD2
clone_size: .
j_call: TRBJ2-5
v_call: TRBV12-3/TRBV12-4

cdr3_aa: CSAVEAPSYEQYF
cdr3_nt: TGCAGTGCGGTTGAGGCCCCTAGTTACGAGCAGTACTTC
d_call: .
clone_size: .
j_call: TRBJ2-7
v_call: TRBV20-1

cdr3_aa: CASSLWTVEKLFF
cdr3_nt: TGTGCCAGCAGCTTATGGACGGTGGAAAAACTGTTTTTT
d_call: .
clone_size: few
j_call: TRBJ1-4
v_call: TRBV7-9

cdr3_aa: CSVEQGTVFTDTQYF
cdr3_nt: TGCAGCGTTGAACAGGGGACAGTCTTCACAGATACGCAGTATTTT
d_call: TRBD1
clone_size: few
j_call: TRBJ2-3
v_call: TRBV29-1

cdr3_aa: CASSLFIRGGTEAFF
cdr3_nt: TGTGCCAGCAGTTTATTTATCCGGGGAGGCACTGAAGCTTTCTTT
d_call: .
clone_size: .
j_call: TRBJ1-1
v_call: TRBV28

cdr3_aa: CSVQGLAGSRNEQFF
cdr3_nt: TGCAGCGTTCAAGGACTAGCGGGAAGTAGGAATGAGCAGTTCTTC
d_call: TRBD2
clone_size: .
j_call: TRBJ2-1
v_call: TRBV29-1

cdr3_aa: CASSPWASREDNEQYF
cdr3_nt: TGTGCCAGCAGCCCCTGGGCCTCGCGGGAGGACAACGAGCAGTACTTC
d_call: TRBD2
clone_size: .
j_call: TRBJ2-7
v_call: TRBV4-2

cdr3_aa: CASGNTRGDNVLTF
cdr3_nt: TGTGCCAGCGGGAACACGAGAGGAGATAACGTCCTGACTTTC
d_call: .
clone_size: .
j_call: TRBJ2-6
v_call: TRBV6-1

cdr3_aa: CASSDPLRGLYNEQFF
cdr3_nt: TGTGCCAGCAGTGACCCCCTAAGGGGGCTTTACAATGAGCAGTTCTTC
d_call: TRBD1
clone_size: .
j_call: TRBJ2-1
v_call: TRBV2

cdr3_aa: CSAREAGSSYEQYF
cdr3_nt: TGCAGTGCTAGAGAGGCAGGGAGCTCCTACGAGCAGTACTTC
d_call: .
clone_size: few
j_call: TRBJ2-7
v_call: TRBV20-1

cdr3_aa: CATSRDFLAGQETQYF
cdr3_nt: TGTGCCACCAGCAGAGATTTCCTAGCGGGGCAAGAGACCCAGTACTTC
d_call: TRBD2
clone_size: few
j_call: TRBJ2-5
v_call: TRBV15

cdr3_aa: CASSRAGGSNTEAFF
cdr3_nt: TGTGCCAGCAGCCGAGCAGGGGGGTCGAACACTGAAGCTTTCTTT
d_call: TRBD1
clone_size: .
j_call: TRBJ1-1
v_call: TRBV9

cdr3_aa: CASKLTEYGAGQPQHF
cdr3_nt: TGTGCCAGCAAACTCACAGAGTATGGGGCGGGTCAGCCCCAGCATTTT
d_call: .
clone_size: .
j_call: TRBJ1-5
v_call: TRBV12-3/TRBV12-4

cdr3_aa: CASSHGSAMYEQFF
cdr3_nt: TGTGCCAGCAGCCACGGGAGCGCGATGTATGAGCAGTTCTTC
d_call: .
clone_size: once
j_call: TRBJ2-1
v_call: TRBV7-2

cdr3_aa: CASQSGNTGELFF
cdr3_nt: TGTGCCAGTCAAAGCGGGAACACCGGGGAGCTGTTTTTT
d_call: .
clone_size: few
j_call: TRBJ2-2
v_call: TRBV9

cdr3_aa: CASTRGYPRSYNEQFF
cdr3_nt: TGTGCCAGTACAAGGGGCTATCCCCGATCCTACAATGAGCAGTTCTTC
d_call: .
clone_size: few
j_call: TRBJ2-1
v_call: TRBV7-9

cdr3_aa: CASSQGWNRNSYEQYF
cdr3_nt: TGTGCCAGCAGCCAAGGGTGGAACCGTAACTCCTACGAGCAGTACTTC
d_call: .
clone_size: few
j_call: TRBJ2-7
v_call: TRBV3-1

cdr3_aa: CASTRDWNTEAFF
cdr3_nt: TGTGCCAGCACGCGGGATTGGAACACTGAAGCTTTCTTT
d_call: .
clone_size: .
j_call: TRBJ1-1
v_call: TRBV3-1

cdr3_aa: CSVETAGARTEAFF
cdr3_nt: TGCAGCGTTGAAACGGCAGGGGCGAGGACTGAAGCTTTCTTT
d_call: .
clone_size: .
j_call: TRBJ1-1
v_call: TRBV29-1

cdr3_aa: CASSPMGLAPAQDTQYF
cdr3_nt: TGTGCCAGCAGCCCGATGGGACTAGCGCCGGCACAAGATACGCAGTATTTT
d_call: TRBD2
clone_size: .
j_call: TRBJ2-3
v_call: TRBV7-2

cdr3_aa: CASSQLQGVFTDTQYF
cdr3_nt: TGTGCCAGCAGCCAACTGCAGGGGGTCTTCACAGATACGCAGTATTTT
d_call: TRBD1
clone_size: .
j_call: TRBJ2-3
v_call: TRBV14

cdr3_aa: CAIRPSLAGPSTDTQYF
cdr3_nt: TGTGCCATCAGACCCTCCCTAGCGGGTCCTAGCACAGATACGCAGTATTTT
d_call: TRBD2
clone_size: few
j_call: TRBJ2-3
v_call: TRBV10-3

cdr3_aa: CSASFLARNNEQFF
cdr3_nt: TGCAGTGCTAGTTTCCTAGCGAGAAACAATGAGCAGTTCTTC
d_call: .
clone_size: .
j_call: TRBJ2-1
v_call: TRBV20-1

cdr3_aa: CASSSSLWNTDTQYF
cdr3_nt: TGTGCCAGCAGTTCCTCATTGTGGAACACAGATACGCAGTATTTT
d_call: .
clone_size: .
j_call: TRBJ2-3
v_call: TRBV6-5

cdr3_aa: CASSSGQGGPEQYF
cdr3_nt: TGTGCCAGCAGTTCCGGACAGGGAGGCCCCGAGCAGTACTTC
d_call: TRBD1
clone_size: few
j_call: TRBJ2-7
v_call: TRBV12-3/TRBV12-4

cdr3_aa: CASSPGTKNQPQHF
cdr3_nt: TGTGCCAGCAGTCCCGGGACAAAAAATCAGCCCCAGCATTTT
d_call: .
clone_size: .
j_call: TRBJ1-5
v_call: TRBV6-1

cdr3_aa: CSASTSGPYGEQFF
cdr3_nt: TGCAGTGCAAGTACTAGCGGACCTTACGGTGAGCAGTTCTTC
d_call: TRBD2
clone_size: .
j_call: TRBJ2-1
v_call: TRBV20-1

cdr3_aa: CASSYEGRKGSPLHF
cdr3_nt: TGTGCCAGCAGTTACGAGGGACGGAAGGGTTCACCCCTCCACTTT
d_call: .
clone_size: .
j_call: TRBJ1-6
v_call: TRBV6-5

cdr3_aa: CASSQDGAGSGYTF
cdr3_nt: TGCGCCAGCAGCCAAGATGGGGCAGGCTCCGGCTACACCTTC
d_call: .
clone_size: .
j_call: TRBJ1-2
v_call: TRBV4-3

cdr3_aa: CASRAQGASNQPQHF
cdr3_nt: TGTGCCAGCAGGGCACAGGGGGCAAGCAATCAGCCCCAGCATTTT
d_call: TRBD1
clone_size: few
j_call: TRBJ1-5
v_call: TRBV27

cdr3_aa: CASSLGGGSSSYNEQFF
cdr3_nt: TGTGCCAGCAGCTTGGGGGGCGGGTCTAGCTCCTACAATGAGCAGTTCTTC
d_call: .
clone_size: few
j_call: TRBJ2-1
v_call: TRBV5-4

cdr3_aa: CASSQSGLNEQFF
cdr3_nt: TGTGCCAGCTCACAAAGCGGCCTAAATGAGCAGTTCTTC
d_call: .
clone_size: few
j_call: TRBJ2-1
v_call: TRBV18

cdr3_aa: CASSLVAESTDTQYF
cdr3_nt: TGCGCCAGCAGCTTGGTAGCGGAGAGCACAGATACGCAGTATTTT
d_call: .
clone_size: .
j_call: TRBJ2-3
v_call: TRBV5-1

cdr3_aa: CSGGSRGTLHF
cdr3_nt: TGCAGTGGGGGAAGTCGAGGGACCCTCCACTTT
d_call: .
clone_size: few
j_call: TRBJ1-6
v_call: TRBV20-1

cdr3_aa: CASSQNSPSGNTGELFF
cdr3_nt: TGCGCCAGCAGCCAAAACTCGCCTAGTGGCAACACCGGGGAGCTGTTTTTT
d_call: .
clone_size: few
j_call: TRBJ2-2
v_call: TRBV4-3

cdr3_aa: CAISERSDTQYF
cdr3_nt: TGTGCCATCAGTGAGAGGTCAGATACGCAGTATTTT
d_call: .
clone_size: few
j_call: TRBJ2-3
v_call: TRBV10-3

cdr3_aa: CASSQELAGETQYF
cdr3_nt: TGTGCCAGCAGCCAAGAGCTAGCTGGAGAGACCCAGTACTTC
d_call: .
clone_size: few
j_call: TRBJ2-5
v_call: TRBV4-2

cdr3_aa: CASTLGGGYEQYF
cdr3_nt: TGTGCCAGCACCTTAGGGGGGGGCTACGAGCAGTACTTC
d_call: .
clone_size: few
j_call: TRBJ2-7
v_call: TRBV12-3/TRBV12-4

cdr3_aa: CAWSASEQFF
cdr3_nt: TGTGCCTGGAGTGCAAGTGAGCAGTTCTTC
d_call: .
clone_size: .
j_call: TRBJ2-1
v_call: TRBV30

cdr3_aa: CASSFLSSGNHEQYF
cdr3_nt: TGTGCCAGCAGTTTTCTGTCTAGCGGGAACCACGAGCAGTACTTC
d_call: TRBD2
clone_size: few
j_call: TRBJ2-7
v_call: TRBV28

cdr3_aa: CASTRTVGNTIYF
cdr3_nt: TGTGCCAGTACCCGGACAGTGGGAAACACCATATATTTT
d_call: .
clone_size: few
j_call: TRBJ1-3
v_call: TRBV19

cdr3_aa: CATSRRELSYEQYF
cdr3_nt: TGTGCCACCAGCAGGAGGGAGTTATCCTACGAGCAGTACTTC
d_call: .
clone_size: many
j_call: TRBJ2-7
v_call: TRBV15

cdr3_aa: CASSPTDRAGYEQYF
cdr3_nt: TGCGCCAGCAGCCCCACGGACAGGGCGGGCTACGAGCAGTACTTC
d_call: TRBD1
clone_size: .
j_call: TRBJ2-7
v_call: TRBV5-1

cdr3_aa: CASSPNSGSQETQYF
cdr3_nt: TGTGCCAGCTCACCAAACTCAGGGAGTCAAGAGACCCAGTACTTC
d_call: .
clone_size: .
j_call: TRBJ2-5
v_call: TRBV18